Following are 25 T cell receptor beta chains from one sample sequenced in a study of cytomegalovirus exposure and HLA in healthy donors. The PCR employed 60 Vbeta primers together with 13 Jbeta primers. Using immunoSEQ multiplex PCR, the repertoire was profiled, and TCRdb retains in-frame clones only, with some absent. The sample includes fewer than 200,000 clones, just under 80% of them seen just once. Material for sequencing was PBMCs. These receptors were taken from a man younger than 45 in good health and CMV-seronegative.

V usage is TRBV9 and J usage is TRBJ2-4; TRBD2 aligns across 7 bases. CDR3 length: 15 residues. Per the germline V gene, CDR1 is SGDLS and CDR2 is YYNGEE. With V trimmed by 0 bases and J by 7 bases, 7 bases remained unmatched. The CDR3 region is CASSVGIGRENIQYF. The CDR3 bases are TGTGCCAGCAGCGTAGGAATAGGGCGGGAGAACATTCAGTACTTC.

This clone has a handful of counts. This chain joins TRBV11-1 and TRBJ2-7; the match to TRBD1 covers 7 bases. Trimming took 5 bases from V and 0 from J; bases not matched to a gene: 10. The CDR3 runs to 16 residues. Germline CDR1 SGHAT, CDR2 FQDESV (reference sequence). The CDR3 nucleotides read TGTGCCAGCAGCCCAAGGGACAGAACTTTCTCCTACGAGCAGTACTTC. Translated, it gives CASSPRDRTFSYEQYF.

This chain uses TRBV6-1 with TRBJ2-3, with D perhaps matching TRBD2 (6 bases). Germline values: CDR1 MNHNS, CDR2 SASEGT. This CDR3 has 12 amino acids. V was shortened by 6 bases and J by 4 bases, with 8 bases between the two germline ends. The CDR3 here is CASSRGADTQYF. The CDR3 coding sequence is TGTGCCAGCAGCCGCGGGGCAGATACGCAGTATTTT.

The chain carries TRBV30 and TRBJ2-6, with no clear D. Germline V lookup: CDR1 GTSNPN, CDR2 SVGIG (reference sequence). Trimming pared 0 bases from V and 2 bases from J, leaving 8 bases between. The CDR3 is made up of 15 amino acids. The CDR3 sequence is CAWSVLAAGANVLTF. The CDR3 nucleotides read TGTGCCTGGAGTGTACTTGCCGCTGGGGCCAACGTCCTGACTTTC.

The CDR3 DNA reads TGCGCCAGCAGCTTGGAAGGACGGGGAAACGAGCAGTACTTC. This codes for CASSLEGRGNEQYF. The J gene is TRBJ2-7, the V gene TRBV5-1, with D possibly TRBD2 on 5 matching bases. The CDR3 length is 14 residues. The V and J ends lost 0 bases and 5 bases respectively, with 12 bases between them. Looked up from germline, CDR1 is SGHRS and CDR2 is YFSETQ.

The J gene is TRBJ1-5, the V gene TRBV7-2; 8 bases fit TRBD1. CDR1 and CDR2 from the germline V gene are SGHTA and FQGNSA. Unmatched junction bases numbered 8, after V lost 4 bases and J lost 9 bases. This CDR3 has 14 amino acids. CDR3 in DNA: TGTGCCAGCAGCTCCACAGGGGGATTTTCGCCCCAGCATTTT. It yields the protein CASSSTGGFSPQHF.

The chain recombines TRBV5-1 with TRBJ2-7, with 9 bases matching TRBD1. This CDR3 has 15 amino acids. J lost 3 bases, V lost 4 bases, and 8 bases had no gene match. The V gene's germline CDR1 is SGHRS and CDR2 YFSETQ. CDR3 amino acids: CASSQGQGIIYEQYF. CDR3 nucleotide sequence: TGCGCCAGCAGCCAAGGACAGGGGATCATCTACGAGCAGTACTTC.

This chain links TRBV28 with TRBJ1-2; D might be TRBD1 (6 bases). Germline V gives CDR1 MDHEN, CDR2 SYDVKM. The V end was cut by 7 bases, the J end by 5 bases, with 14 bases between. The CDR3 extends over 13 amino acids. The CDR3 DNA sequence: TGTGCCAGCACTGGGCCCCAGGGGTATGGCTACACCTTC. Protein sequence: CASTGPQGYGYTF.

CDR3 coding DNA: TGTGCCAGCAGATACGACAGGGGGCTAGCCAAAAACATTCAGTACTTC. Its translation: CASRYDRGLAKNIQYF. The chain is built from TRBV28 and TRBJ2-4, with 10 positions matching TRBD1. The germline gives CDR1 MDHEN, CDR2 SYDVKM. The CDR3 has 16 amino acids. J gave up 0 bases and V 6 bases, and 5 bases lay outside the gene matches.

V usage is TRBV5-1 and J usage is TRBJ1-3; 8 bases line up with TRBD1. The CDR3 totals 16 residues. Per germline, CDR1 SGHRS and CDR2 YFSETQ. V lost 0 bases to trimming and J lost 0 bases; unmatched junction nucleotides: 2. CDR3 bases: TGCGCCAGCAGCTTGGACAGGGGGGGCTCTGGAAACACCATATATTTT. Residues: CASSLDRGGSGNTIYF.

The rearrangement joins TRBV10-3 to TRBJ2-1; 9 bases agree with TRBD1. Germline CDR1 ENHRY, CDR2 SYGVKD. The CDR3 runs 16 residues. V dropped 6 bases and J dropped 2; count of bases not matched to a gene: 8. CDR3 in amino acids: CAIRSDRGGPYNEQFF. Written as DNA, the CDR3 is TGTGCCATCAGATCGGACAGGGGAGGACCCTACAATGAGCAGTTCTTC.

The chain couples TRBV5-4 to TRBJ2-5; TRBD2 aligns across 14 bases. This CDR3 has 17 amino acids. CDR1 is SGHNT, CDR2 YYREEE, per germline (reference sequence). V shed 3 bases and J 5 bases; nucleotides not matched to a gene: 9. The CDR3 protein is CASSSRLAGGPGETQYF. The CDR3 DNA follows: TGTGCCAGCAGCTCCCGACTAGCGGGGGGGCCGGGGGAGACCCAGTACTTC. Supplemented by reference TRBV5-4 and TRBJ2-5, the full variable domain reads ETGVTQSPTHLIKTRGQQVTLRCSSQSGHNTVSWYQQALGQGPQFIFQYYREEENGRGNFPPRFSGLQFPNYSSELNVNALELDDSALYLCASSSRLAGGPGETQYFGPGTRLLVL.

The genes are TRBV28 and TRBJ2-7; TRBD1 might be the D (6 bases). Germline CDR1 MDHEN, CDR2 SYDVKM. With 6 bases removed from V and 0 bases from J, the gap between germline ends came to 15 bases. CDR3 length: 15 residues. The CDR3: CASSPLTGYSYEQYF. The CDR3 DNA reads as TGTGCCAGCAGCCCACTTACAGGGTACTCCTACGAGCAGTACTTC.

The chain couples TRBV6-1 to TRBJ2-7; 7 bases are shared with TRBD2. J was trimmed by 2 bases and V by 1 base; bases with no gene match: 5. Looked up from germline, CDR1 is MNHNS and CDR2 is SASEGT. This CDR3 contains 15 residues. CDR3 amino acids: CASSEGGGPTYEQYF. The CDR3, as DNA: TGTGCCAGCAGTGAAGGCGGGGGACCCACCTACGAGCAGTACTTC.

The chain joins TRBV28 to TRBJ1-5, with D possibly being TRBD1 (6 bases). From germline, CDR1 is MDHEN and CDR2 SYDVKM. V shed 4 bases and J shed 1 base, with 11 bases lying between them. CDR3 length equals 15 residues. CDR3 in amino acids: CASSYLRGSNQPQHF. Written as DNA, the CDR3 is TGTGCCAGCAGTTACCTAAGGGGGAGCAATCAGCCCCAGCATTTT.

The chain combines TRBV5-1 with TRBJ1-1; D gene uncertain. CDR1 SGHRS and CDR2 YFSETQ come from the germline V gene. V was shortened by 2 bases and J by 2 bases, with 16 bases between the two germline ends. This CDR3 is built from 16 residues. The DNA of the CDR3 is TGCGCCAGCAGCTTTGATTTGGGCACGGGAAACACTGAAGCTTTCTTT. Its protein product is CASSFDLGTGNTEAFF.

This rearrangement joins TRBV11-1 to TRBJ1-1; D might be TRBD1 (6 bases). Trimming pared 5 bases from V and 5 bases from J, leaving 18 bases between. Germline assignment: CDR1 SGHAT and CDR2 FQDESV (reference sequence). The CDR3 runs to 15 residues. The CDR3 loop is CASSHTPTGGTEAFF. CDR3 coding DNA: TGTGCCAGCAGCCACACCCCGACAGGCGGAACTGAAGCTTTCTTT.

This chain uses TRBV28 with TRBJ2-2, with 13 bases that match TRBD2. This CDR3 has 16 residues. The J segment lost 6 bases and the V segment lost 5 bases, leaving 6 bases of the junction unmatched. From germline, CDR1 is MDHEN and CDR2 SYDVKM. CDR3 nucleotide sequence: TGTGCCAGCAGTAGATACACTAGCGGGAGGGCCGGGGAGCTGTTTTTT. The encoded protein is CASSRYTSGRAGELFF.

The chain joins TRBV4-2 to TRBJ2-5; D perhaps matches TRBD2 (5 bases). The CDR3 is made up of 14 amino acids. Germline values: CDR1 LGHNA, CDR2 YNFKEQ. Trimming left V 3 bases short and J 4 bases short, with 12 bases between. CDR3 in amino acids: CASSHGGERETQYF. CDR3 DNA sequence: TGTGCCAGCAGCCATGGAGGAGAGAGAGAGACCCAGTACTTC.

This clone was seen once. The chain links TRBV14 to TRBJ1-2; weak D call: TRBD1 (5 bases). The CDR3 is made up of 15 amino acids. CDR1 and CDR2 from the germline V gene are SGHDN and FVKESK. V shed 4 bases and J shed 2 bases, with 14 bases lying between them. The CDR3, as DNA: TGTGCCAGCAGCCTCGGGACTACTCGAAACTATGGCTACACCTTC. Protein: CASSLGTTRNYGYTF.

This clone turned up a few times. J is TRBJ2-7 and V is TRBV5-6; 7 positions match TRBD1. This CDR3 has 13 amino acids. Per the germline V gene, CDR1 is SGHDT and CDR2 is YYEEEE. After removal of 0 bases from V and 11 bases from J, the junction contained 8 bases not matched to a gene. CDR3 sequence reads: CASSLEAQGKKYF. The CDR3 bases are TGTGCCAGCAGCTTGGAGGCACAGGGGAAGAAGTACTTC.

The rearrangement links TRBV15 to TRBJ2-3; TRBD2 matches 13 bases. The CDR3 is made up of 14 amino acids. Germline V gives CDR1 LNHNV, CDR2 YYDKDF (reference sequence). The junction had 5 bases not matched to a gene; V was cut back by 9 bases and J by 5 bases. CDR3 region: CATAGLAGLDTQYF. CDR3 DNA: TGTGCCACAGCGGGACTAGCGGGATTAGATACGCAGTATTTT.

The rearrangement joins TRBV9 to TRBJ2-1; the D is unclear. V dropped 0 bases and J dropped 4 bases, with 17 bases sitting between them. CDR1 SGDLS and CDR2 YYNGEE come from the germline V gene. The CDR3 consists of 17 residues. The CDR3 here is CASSVAAFANGYNEQFF. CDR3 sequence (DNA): TGTGCCAGCAGCGTAGCGGCTTTTGCTAACGGGTACAATGAGCAGTTCTTC.

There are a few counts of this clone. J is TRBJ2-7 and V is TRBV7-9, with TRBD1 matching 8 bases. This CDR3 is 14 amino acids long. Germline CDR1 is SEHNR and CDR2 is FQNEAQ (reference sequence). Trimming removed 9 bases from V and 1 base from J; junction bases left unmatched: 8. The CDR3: CARRQGCPSYEQYF. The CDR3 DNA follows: TGTGCCAGAAGACAGGGGTGCCCTTCCTACGAGCAGTACTTC. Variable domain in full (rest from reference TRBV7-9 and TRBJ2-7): DTGVSQNPRHKITKRGQNVTFRCDPISEHNRLYWYRQTLGQGPEFLTYFQNEAQLEKSRLLSDRFSAERPKGSFSTLEIQRTEQGDSAMYLCARRQGCPSYEQYFGPGTRLTVT.

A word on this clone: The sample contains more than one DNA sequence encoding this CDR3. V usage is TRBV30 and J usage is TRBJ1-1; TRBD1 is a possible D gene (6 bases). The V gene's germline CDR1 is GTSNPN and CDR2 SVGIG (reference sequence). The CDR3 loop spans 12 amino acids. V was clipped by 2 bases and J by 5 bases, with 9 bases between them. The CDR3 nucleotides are TGTGCCTGGAGTCAGGGGTGGACTGAAGCTTTCTTT. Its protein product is CAWSQGWTEAFF. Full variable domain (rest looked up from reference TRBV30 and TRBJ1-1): SQTIHQWPATLVQPVGSPLSLECTVEGTSNPNLYWYRQAAGRGLQLLFYSVGIGQISSEVPQNLSASRPQDRQFILSSKKLLLSDSGFYLCAWSQGWTEAFFGQGTRLTVV.